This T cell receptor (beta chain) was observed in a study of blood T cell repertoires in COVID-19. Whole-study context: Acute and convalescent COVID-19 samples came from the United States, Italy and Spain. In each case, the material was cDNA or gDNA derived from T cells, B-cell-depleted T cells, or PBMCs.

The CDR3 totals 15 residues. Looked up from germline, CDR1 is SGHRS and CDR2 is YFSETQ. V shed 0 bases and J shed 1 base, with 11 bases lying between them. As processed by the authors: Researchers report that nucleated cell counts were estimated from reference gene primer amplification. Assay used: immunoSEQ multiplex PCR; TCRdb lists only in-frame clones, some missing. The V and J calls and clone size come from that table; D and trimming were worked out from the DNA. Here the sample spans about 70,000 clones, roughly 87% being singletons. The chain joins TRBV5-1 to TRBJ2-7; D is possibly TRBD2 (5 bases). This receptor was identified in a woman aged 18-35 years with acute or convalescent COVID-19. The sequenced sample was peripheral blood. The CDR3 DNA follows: TGCGCCAGCAGCTTGGGACCGGGATCGTCCTACGAGCAGTACTTC. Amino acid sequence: CASSLGPGSSYEQYF. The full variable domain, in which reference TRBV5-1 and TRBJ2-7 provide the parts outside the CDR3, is KAGVTQTPRYLIKTRGQQVTLSCSPISGHRSVSWYQQTPGQGLQFLFEYFSETQRNKGNFPGRFSGRQFSNSRSEMNVSTLELGDSALYLCASSLGPGSSYEQYFGPGTRLTVT.